This TCR beta chain came from a study of T cells in Graves' hyperthyroidism and ophthalmopathy. The junction had 8 bases not matched to a gene; V was cut back by 4 bases and J by 3 bases. Germline loops: CDR1 SGDLS, CDR2 YYNGEE. The CDR3 is made up of 16 amino acids. Researchers took RNA transcripts and amplified the TCR beta CDR3 regions from them. TCR CDR3 underwent first-round RT-PCR with the HTBI primer set. TCRdb re-analysed the multiplex PCR reads in MiXCR, keeping a single row per CDR3 protein. The sample holds about 260,000 distinct CDR3 sequences, 16% seen once. This clonotype has at least ten counts.

The material sequenced was blood. The gene calls are TRBV9 and TRBJ2-5; 11 bases align to TRBD1. This clonotype originated in a woman aged 18-29 years with Graves' ophthalmopathy. The CDR3 DNA is TGTGCCAGCAGCCTGGGACAGGGGGAATCAAAAGAGACCCAGTACTTC. Its translation: CASSLGQGESKETQYF. Looking up the rest from reference TRBV9 and TRBJ2-5 gives the full variable domain: DSGVTQTPKHLITATGQRVTLRCSPRSGDLSVYWYQQSLDQGLQFLIQYYNGEERAKGNILERFSAQQFPDLHSELNLSSLELGDSALYFCASSLGQGESKETQYFGPGTRLLVL.